The rows below give T cell receptor beta chains drawn from one sample of a study of blood T cell repertoires in COVID-19. Produced via immunoSEQ multiplex PCR; TCRdb's table is partial and in-frame only. The table includes tens of thousands of clones, 80% to 90% detected once. Sequencing was performed on peripheral blood. The receptor source for this set is a woman aged 45 to 65 with active COVID-19. The CDR3 runs from the conserved cysteine through the conserved F or W. Fields, in order: CDR3 DNA, CDR3 protein, clone size, J gene, V gene, D gene. A D gene is named only where the DNA matches it firmly. Size values are once, few and many counts, or a class for expanded clones, and some rows have none.

TGTGCCAGCACTTATCTCGAGACCCAGTACTTC CASTYLETQYF once TRBJ2-5 TRBV3-1/TRBV3-2 .
TGTGCCAGCAGCTTAGCCAGGTCTAGCGGGAAAGGGGAGCTGTTTTTT CASSLARSSGKGELFF . TRBJ2-2 TRBV13 TRBD2
TGTGCCACCAGCAGAGGCCCCAGCGGGAGGTCGGACGAGCAGTACTTC CATSRGPSGRSDEQYF . TRBJ2-7 TRBV15 TRBD2
TGTGCCAGCAGCTGGCGACAGGGAGCCTCCTACGAGCAGTACTTC CASSWRQGASYEQYF . TRBJ2-7 TRBV7-8 TRBD1
TGCGCCAGCAGCTCACAGAGTTATAATGAAAAACTGTTTTTT CASSSQSYNEKLFF . TRBJ1-4 TRBV5-1 .
TGTGCCAGCAGTTACGAATACAGCACAAACTATGGCTACACCTTC CASSYEYSTNYGYTF . TRBJ1-2 TRBV6-5 .
TGTGCCAGCAGCCCCGTGGGGAGCTATAATTCACCCCTCCACTTT CASSPVGSYNSPLHF . TRBJ1-6 TRBV9 .
TGTGCCACCAGCAGAGGAGTTGGTCAGCCCCAGCATTTT CATSRGVGQPQHF . TRBJ1-5 TRBV15 .
TGCGCCAGCAACACAGGGGAGTCCTACAATGAGCAGTTCTTC CASNTGESYNEQFF . TRBJ2-1 TRBV5-1 TRBD1
TGCGCCAGCAGCTCGCTACAGGGGGGTACTGAAGCTTTCTTT CASSSLQGGTEAFF . TRBJ1-1 TRBV5-1 TRBD1
TGTGCCAGCAGCTTTAGGGGTTCCCTTAATTCACCCCTCCACTTT CASSFRGSLNSPLHF . TRBJ1-6 TRBV7-9 .
TGTGCCAGCAGTTATCGAGGCACCGGGGAGCTGTTTTTT CASSYRGTGELFF . TRBJ2-2 TRBV6-6 .
TGTGCCAGCAGTTTCCTAGCGGGAGATGACAATGAGCAGTTCTTC CASSFLAGDDNEQFF . TRBJ2-1 TRBV27 TRBD2
TGCGCCAGCAGGTCGCTAGCGGGAGACACAGATACGCAGTATTTT CASRSLAGDTDTQYF . TRBJ2-3 TRBV10-2 TRBD2
TGTGCCAGACCCGGGGGTTTTATGAACACTGAAGCTTTCTTT CARPGGFMNTEAFF . TRBJ1-1 TRBV28 .
TGCGCCAGCAGCTTGATACCGGGAGTATACAATGAGCAGTTCTTC CASSLIPGVYNEQFF . TRBJ2-1 TRBV5-1 .
TGTGCCAGCAAAACCAGTGGACAGGGGGTCTTCGGCTACACCTTC CASKTSGQGVFGYTF . TRBJ1-2 TRBV28 TRBD1
TGTGCCACCAGCTCAGGGACAGTTACGTACGAGCAGTACTTC CATSSGTVTYEQYF . TRBJ2-7 TRBV15 TRBD1
TGTGCCAGCAGTCGCAGTCCAGATACGCAGTATTTT CASSRSPDTQYF . TRBJ2-3 TRBV6-5 .
TGTGCCAGCAGCGTAGGCGGTTCCCGCACAGATACGCAGTATTTT CASSVGGSRTDTQYF . TRBJ2-3 TRBV9 .
TGTGCCAGCAGCTTGGCCGGTTCGGCGGCTCAGTACTTC CASSLAGSAAQYF . TRBJ2-7 TRBV5-6 .
TGCGCCAGCAGTCAAGCGGGCAGCTTCTACGAGCAGTACTTC CASSQAGSFYEQYF . TRBJ2-7 TRBV23-1 .
TGTGCCAGCAGTTTATTAGCGGGAGCCTCCTACGAGCAGTACTTC CASSLLAGASYEQYF medium-sized TRBJ2-7 TRBV27 TRBD2
TGTGCCAGCAGCTTGTGGGAACTGACAGACGAGCAGTACTTC CASSLWELTDEQYF . TRBJ2-7 TRBV5-4 .
TGTGCCAGCAGCGTTGCCACGATCAGGGCTCCTGGAAACACCATATATTTT CASSVATIRAPGNTIYF . TRBJ1-3 TRBV9 .
TGTGCCAGTAGTTCTCCTCAGGGGGCGCTTAGGTATACGCAGTATTTT CASSSPQGALRYTQYF . TRBJ2-3 TRBV19 TRBD1
TGTGCCAGCAGGGGTGGGGGACAGCCTAGCACAGATACGCAGTATTTT CASRGGGQPSTDTQYF . TRBJ2-3 TRBV5-4 TRBD1
TGTGCCACCAGTGACTCCAGGGGCACTCCAGATACGCAGTATTTT CATSDSRGTPDTQYF . TRBJ2-3 TRBV24-1 .
TGTGCCAGCAGTGTTGGCGGTGAGCAGTTCTTC CASSVGGEQFF . TRBJ2-1 TRBV2 .
TGTGCCAGCAGCCCTAGCGGGAGGGCCCCCGCTTACGAGCAGTACTTC CASSPSGRAPAYEQYF . TRBJ2-7 TRBV6-2/TRBV6-3 TRBD2
TGTGCCAGCAGTTTGGGGCAGGGAACAAATCAGCCCCAGCATTTT CASSLGQGTNQPQHF . TRBJ1-5 TRBV27 .
TGTGCCAGCAGCGTCCTCCCGGGACAGCCTAACACCGGGGAGCTGTTTTTT CASSVLPGQPNTGELFF . TRBJ2-2 TRBV9 TRBD1
TGTGCCAGCAGTCTCAGCGGGAGCTCCTACAATGAGCAGTTCTTC CASSLSGSSYNEQFF once TRBJ2-1 TRBV2 TRBD2
TGTGCCAGCAGTCATCGGACGGGGGGCACTGAAGCTTTCTTT CASSHRTGGTEAFF . TRBJ1-1 TRBV6-5 .
TGTGCCAGCAGCCCTCGACTCGGTTACAATGAGCAGTTCTTC CASSPRLGYNEQFF . TRBJ2-1 TRBV9 .
TGTGCCTCTACTAGCGGGGGTAGCACAGATACGCAGTATTTT CASTSGGSTDTQYF . TRBJ2-3 TRBV28 TRBD2
TGTGCCATCAGTGAGCGGGAGGGCTCTTACAATGAGCAGTTCTTC CAISEREGSYNEQFF . TRBJ2-1 TRBV10-3 TRBD2
TGTGCCAGCAGCCAAGGAGGACTAGCAGCAGGGACCCAGTACTTC CASSQGGLAAGTQYF . TRBJ2-5 TRBV3-1/TRBV3-2 TRBD2
TGTGCCAGCAGCTTTCAGTATTCTAGCACAGATACGCAGTATTTT CASSFQYSSTDTQYF . TRBJ2-3 TRBV5-6 .
TGTGCCAGCACTAACGGGGGAATTCGCTACAATGAGCAGTTCTTC CASTNGGIRYNEQFF . TRBJ2-1 TRBV6-6 .
TGTGCCAGTAGTCAGACAGGGCGGTCGTCCTATGGCTACACCTTC CASSQTGRSSYGYTF . TRBJ1-2 TRBV19 TRBD1
TGTGCCAGCAGCGGCCGACAGGATAACACTGAAGCTTTCTTT CASSGRQDNTEAFF . TRBJ1-1 TRBV5-4 .
TGTGCCAGCAGTCCCCTCCGGGACAGGGGGAACACCGGGGAGCTGTTTTTT CASSPLRDRGNTGELFF . TRBJ2-2 TRBV5-6 TRBD1
TGTGCCAGCAGCCTTCCTCTTAGCAATGAGCAGTTCTTC CASSLPLSNEQFF . TRBJ2-1 TRBV7-9 .
TGTGCCAGCAGTTTATCAGGGGGCCGCAATCAGCCCCAGCATTTT CASSLSGGRNQPQHF . TRBJ1-5 TRBV28 TRBD1
TGTGCCAGCAGCTTCTTCAGGGGGCACGAGCAGTACTTC CASSFFRGHEQYF once TRBJ2-7 TRBV5-6 TRBD1
TGTGCCAGCAGTTGGACAGGGGGCCTGGCTGAGCAGTTCTTC CASSWTGGLAEQFF . TRBJ2-1 TRBV14 TRBD1
TGTGCCAGCAGTCATGGGACAGGGTATGAGCAGTACTTC CASSHGTGYEQYF . TRBJ2-7 TRBV3-1/TRBV3-2 TRBD1
TGTGCCAGCAGCCAATCCCCCCGGACTGAAGCTTTCTTT CASSQSPRTEAFF . TRBJ1-1 TRBV2 .
TGTGCCAGTAGTGGGGGGGGATTACTCCTTTTTGAGCAGTTCTTC CASSGGGLLLFEQFF . TRBJ2-1 TRBV19 TRBD2
TGTGCCAGCAGCTTAGGCTCGACTAGCGGGAGGGCCCATGAGCAGTTCTTC CASSLGSTSGRAHEQFF . TRBJ2-1 TRBV13 TRBD2